This is a list of T cell receptor beta chains from one sample in a study of cytomegalovirus exposure and HLA in healthy donors. The method was immunoSEQ multiplex PCR; TCRdb's version includes in-frame clones alone and lacks a portion of them. The sample is made up of about 190,000 clones, and the top ten hold roughly 0.89% of it. The material sequenced was PBMCs. These TCRs come from a woman aged 25 to 45 in good health and CMV-seropositive. Each CDR3 is given with its conserved first and last residue. D genes are given only for firm matches.

d_call,v_call,j_call,cdr3_aa,cdr3_nt
.,TRBV19,TRBJ2-3,CASSIPGGTDTQYF,TGTGCCAGTAGTATTCCAGGGGGCACAGATACGCAGTATTTT
.,TRBV6-5,TRBJ2-3,CASSSADTQYF,TGTGCCAGCAGTTCCGCAGATACGCAGTATTTT
TRBD2,TRBV10-2,TRBJ2-1,CASKTSGGSYNEQFF,TGCGCCAGCAAGACTAGCGGGGGATCCTACAATGAGCAGTTCTTC
TRBD1,TRBV15,TRBJ2-5,CATSRPIDRGWGETQYF,TGTGCCACCAGCAGACCTATAGACAGGGGATGGGGGGAGACCCAGTACTTC
.,TRBV2,TRBJ1-6,CASSLTAPYNSPLHF,TGTGCCAGCAGCTTGACAGCTCCTTATAATTCACCCCTCCACTTT
.,TRBV2,TRBJ2-2,CASSEARALNTGELFF,TGTGCCAGCAGTGAAGCGCGGGCCTTGAACACCGGGGAGCTGTTTTTT
TRBD2,TRBV28,TRBJ2-7,CASSSGLAGLYEQYF,TGTGCCAGCAGTTCGGGACTAGCGGGACTTTACGAGCAGTACTTC
.,TRBV5-1,TRBJ2-7,CASSLASPRGEQYF,TGCGCCAGCAGCTTGGCCTCCCCGCGTGGCGAGCAGTACTTC
TRBD2,TRBV6-5,TRBJ2-5,CAGSTRIGGTGTQYF,TGTGCCGGCAGTACTCGTATCGGGGGGACGGGGACCCAGTACTTC
TRBD2,TRBV9,TRBJ2-5,CASTSGSGTQYF,TGTGCCAGCACCAGCGGGAGTGGGACCCAGTACTTC
TRBD2,TRBV9,TRBJ2-5,CASSVGFRIYSGPEGTQYF,TGTGCCAGCAGCGTAGGCTTCAGGATATATAGCGGGCCAGAAGGGACCCAGTACTTC
TRBD2,TRBV6-6,TRBJ2-3,CASSGLAGGDTQYF,TGTGCCAGCAGCGGACTAGCGGGGGGGGATACGCAGTATTTT
.,TRBV10-3,TRBJ2-2,CAISGGDSLNTGELFF,TGTGCCATCAGTGGGGGGGACAGCTTGAACACCGGGGAGCTGTTTTTT
.,TRBV6-5,TRBJ1-3,CASSPWRSSGNTIYF,TGTGCCAGCAGCCCTTGGAGGTCCTCTGGAAACACCATATATTTT
TRBD2,TRBV28,TRBJ2-7,CASSPRLAGGHYEQYF,TGTGCCAGCAGTCCAAGACTAGCGGGAGGGCATTACGAGCAGTACTTC
.,TRBV30,TRBJ2-7,CAWSRGVLAVSSYEQYF,TGTGCCTGGAGTAGGGGGGTTCTAGCGGTCAGCTCCTACGAGCAGTACTTC
TRBD1,TRBV9,TRBJ1-2,CASSGTGATYGYTF,TGTGCCAGCAGCGGGACAGGGGCCACCTATGGCTACACCTTC
.,TRBV9,TRBJ2-5,CASSPRGGETQYF,TGTGCCAGTTCGCCGAGGGGGGGAGAGACCCAGTACTTC
.,TRBV2,TRBJ1-2,CASSVTVIYGYTF,TGTGCCAGCAGCGTCACAGTCATCTATGGCTACACCTTC